This T cell receptor (beta chain) was retrieved from a study of spatial heterogeneity in lung cancer. The wider study: The count of detected beta-chain sequences consistently exceeded that of alpha-chain sequences. Mean representation of each unique TCR and UMI combination in the raw reads exceeded ten occurrences. Study-level results: Blood carried ubiquitous expanded tumor TCRs more at resection than follow-up.

As to time point: sample taken at primary tumor resection. The input material, whole RNA from tumor, nontumor lung or frozen PBMC, was sequenced unsorted. A total of approximately 77 untreated early-stage non-small cell lung cancer patients served as donors. One entry per CDR3 protein, called by TCRdb with MiXCR from the 5' RACE reads. The sample lists roughly 39,000 distinct CDR3 sequences, roughly 7% occurring once. With regard to this clonotype: Its antigen is undetermined.

CDR1 PRHDT and CDR2 FYEKMQ come from the germline V gene (reference sequence). Germline trimming cut 3 bases from V and 3 bases from J; bases unmatched to any gene: 6. The CDR3 covers 15 residues. The rearrangement joins TRBV13 to TRBJ2-7; 9 bases match TRBD2. This receptor was obtained from a female donor with early-stage non-small cell lung cancer. The sequences come from PBMCs, collected at surgery. The CDR3 DNA follows: TGTGCCAGCAGCTTTGCCCTAGCGGGGATCTACGAGCAGTACTTC. Amino acids: CASSFALAGIYEQYF. The complete variable domain, with remaining parts taken from reference TRBV13 and TRBJ2-7, reads AAGVIQSPRHLIKEKRETATLKCYPIPRHDTVYWYQQGPGQDPQFLISFYEKMQSDKGSIPDRFSAQQFSDYHSELNMSSLELGDSALYFCASSFALAGIYEQYFGPGTRLTVT.